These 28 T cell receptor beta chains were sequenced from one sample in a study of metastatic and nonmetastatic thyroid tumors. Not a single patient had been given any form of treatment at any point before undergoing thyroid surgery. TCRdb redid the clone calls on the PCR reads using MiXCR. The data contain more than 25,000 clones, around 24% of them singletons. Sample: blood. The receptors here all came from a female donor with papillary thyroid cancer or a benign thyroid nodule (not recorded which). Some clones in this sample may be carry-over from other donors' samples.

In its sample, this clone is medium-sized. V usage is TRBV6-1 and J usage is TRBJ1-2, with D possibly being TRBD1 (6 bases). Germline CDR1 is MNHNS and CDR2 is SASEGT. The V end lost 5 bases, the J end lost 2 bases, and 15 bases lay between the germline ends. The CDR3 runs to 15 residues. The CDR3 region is CASSRRDNSNYGYTF. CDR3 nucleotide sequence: TGTGCCAGCAGTCGAAGGGACAACTCAAACTATGGCTACACCTTC.

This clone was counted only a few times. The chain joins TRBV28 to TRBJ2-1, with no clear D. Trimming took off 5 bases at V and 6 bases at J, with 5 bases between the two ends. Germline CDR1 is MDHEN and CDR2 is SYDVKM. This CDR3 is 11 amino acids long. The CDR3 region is CASSQPNEQFF. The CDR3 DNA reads TGTGCCAGCAGTCAACCCAATGAGCAGTTCTTC.

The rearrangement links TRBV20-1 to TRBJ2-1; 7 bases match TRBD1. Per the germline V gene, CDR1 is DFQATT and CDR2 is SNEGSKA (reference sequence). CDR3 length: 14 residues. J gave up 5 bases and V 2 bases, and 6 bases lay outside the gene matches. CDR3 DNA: TGCAGTGCTAGACTACGGGACAGCAACAATGAGCAGTTCTTC. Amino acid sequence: CSARLRDSNNEQFF.

The CDR3 bases are TGCGCCAGCAGCCAAGATTTCTTTGAGCCCCAGCATTTT. Protein product: CASSQDFFEPQHF. V and J are TRBV4-3 and TRBJ1-5; D not resolved. V shed 0 bases and J shed 8 bases, with 8 bases lying between them. The CDR3 totals 13 residues. CDR1 is LGHNA and CDR2 is YSLEER in the germline V gene.

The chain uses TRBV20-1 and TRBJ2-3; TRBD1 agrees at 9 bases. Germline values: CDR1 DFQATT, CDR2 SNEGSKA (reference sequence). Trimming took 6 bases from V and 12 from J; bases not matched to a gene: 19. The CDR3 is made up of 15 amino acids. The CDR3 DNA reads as TGCAGTGCCAACCACCGAGACAGGGGGATAGAGACCCAGTATTTT. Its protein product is CSANHRDRGIETQYF.

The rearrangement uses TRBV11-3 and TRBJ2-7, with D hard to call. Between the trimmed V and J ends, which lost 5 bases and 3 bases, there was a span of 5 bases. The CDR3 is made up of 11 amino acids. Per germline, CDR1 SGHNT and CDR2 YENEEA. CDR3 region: CASSPSYEQYF. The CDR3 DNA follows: TGTGCCAGCAGCCCCAGCTACGAGCAGTACTTC.

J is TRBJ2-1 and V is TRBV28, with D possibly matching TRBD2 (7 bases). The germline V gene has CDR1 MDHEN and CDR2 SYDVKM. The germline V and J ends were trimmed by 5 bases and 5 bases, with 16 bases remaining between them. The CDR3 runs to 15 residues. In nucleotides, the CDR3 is TGTGCCAGCAGTCAACGACTAGGGGGGGACAATGAGCAGTTCTTC. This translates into CASSQRLGGDNEQFF.

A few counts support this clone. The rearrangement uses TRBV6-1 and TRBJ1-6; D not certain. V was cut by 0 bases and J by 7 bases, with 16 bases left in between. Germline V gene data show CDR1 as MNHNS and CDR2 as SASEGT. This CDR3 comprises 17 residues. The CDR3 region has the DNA TGTGCCAGCAGTGAAGCGGCGACCGTTTTTATAAATTCACCCCTCCACTTT. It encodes CASSEAATVFINSPLHF.

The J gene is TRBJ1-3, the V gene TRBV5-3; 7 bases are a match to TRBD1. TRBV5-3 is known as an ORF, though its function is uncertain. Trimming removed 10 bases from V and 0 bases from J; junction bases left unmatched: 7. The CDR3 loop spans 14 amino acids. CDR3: CASQGDYSGNTIYF. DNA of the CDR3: TGTGCCTCTCAGGGGGACTACTCTGGAAACACCATATATTTT.

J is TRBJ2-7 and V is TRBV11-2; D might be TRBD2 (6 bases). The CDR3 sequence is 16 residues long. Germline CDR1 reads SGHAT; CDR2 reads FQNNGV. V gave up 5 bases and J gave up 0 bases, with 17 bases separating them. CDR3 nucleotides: TGTGCCAGCAGCCCTAGTTTTAGGGAGGCCTCCTACGAGCAGTACTTC. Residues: CASSPSFREASYEQYF.

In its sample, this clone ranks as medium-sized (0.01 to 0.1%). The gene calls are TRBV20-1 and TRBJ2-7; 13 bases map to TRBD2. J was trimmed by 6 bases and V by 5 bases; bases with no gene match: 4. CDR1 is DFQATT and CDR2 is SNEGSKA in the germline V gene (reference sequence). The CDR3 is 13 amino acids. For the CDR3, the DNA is TGCAGTGCTGGACTAGCGGGAGCTCGCGAGCAGTACTTC. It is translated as CSAGLAGAREQYF.

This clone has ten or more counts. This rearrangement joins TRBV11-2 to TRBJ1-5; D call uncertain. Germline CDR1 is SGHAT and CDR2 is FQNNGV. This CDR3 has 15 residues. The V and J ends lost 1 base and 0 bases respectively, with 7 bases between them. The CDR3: CASSLGRSSNQPQHF. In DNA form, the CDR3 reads TGTGCCAGCAGCTTAGGACGCAGTAGCAATCAGCCCCAGCATTTT.

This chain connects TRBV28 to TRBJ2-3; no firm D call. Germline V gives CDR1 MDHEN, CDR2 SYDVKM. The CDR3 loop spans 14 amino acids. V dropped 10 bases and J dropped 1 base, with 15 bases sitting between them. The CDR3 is CAIGDSFGTDTQYF. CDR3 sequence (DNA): TGTGCCATCGGTGATAGTTTCGGCACAGATACGCAGTATTTT.

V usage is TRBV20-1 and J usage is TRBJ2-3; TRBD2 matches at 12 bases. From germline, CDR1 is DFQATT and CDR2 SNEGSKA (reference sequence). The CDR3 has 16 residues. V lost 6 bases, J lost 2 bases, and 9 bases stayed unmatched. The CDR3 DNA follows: TGCAGTGCCACTCGACTAGCGGGAGAAGTCACAGATACGCAGTATTTT. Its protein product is CSATRLAGEVTDTQYF.

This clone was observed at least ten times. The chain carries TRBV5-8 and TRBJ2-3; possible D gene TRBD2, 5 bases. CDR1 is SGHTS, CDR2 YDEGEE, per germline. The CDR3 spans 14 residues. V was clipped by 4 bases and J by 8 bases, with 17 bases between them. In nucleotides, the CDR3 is TGTGCCAGCAGCCGATCGGGGTTGAAGGGTACGCAGTATTTT. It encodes CASSRSGLKGTQYF.

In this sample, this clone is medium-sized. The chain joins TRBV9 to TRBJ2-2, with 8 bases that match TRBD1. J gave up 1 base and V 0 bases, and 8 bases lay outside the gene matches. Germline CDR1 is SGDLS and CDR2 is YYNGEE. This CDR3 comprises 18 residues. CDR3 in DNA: TGTGCCAGCAGCGTAGACGACAGGGGTTCTAAGAACACCGGGGAGCTGTTTTTT. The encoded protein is CASSVDDRGSKNTGELFF.

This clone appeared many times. CDR3 residues: CASSLDGTNRGYGYTF. The CDR3 DNA sequence: TGTGCCAGCAGCTTGGACGGGACCAATCGGGGCTATGGCTACACCTTC. The V gene is TRBV5-6, the J gene TRBJ1-2; a weak D match, TRBD1 (5 bases). V shed 0 bases and J shed 4 bases, with 16 bases lying between them. The CDR3 contains 16 residues. Per the germline V gene, CDR1 is SGHDT and CDR2 is YYEEEE.

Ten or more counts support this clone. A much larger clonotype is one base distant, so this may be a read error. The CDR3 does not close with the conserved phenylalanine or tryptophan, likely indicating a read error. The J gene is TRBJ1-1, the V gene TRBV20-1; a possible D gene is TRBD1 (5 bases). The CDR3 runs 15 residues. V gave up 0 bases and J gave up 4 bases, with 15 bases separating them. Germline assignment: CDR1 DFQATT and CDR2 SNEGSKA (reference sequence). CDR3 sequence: CSARDSVTGVTEAFL. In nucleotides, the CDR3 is TGCAGTGCTAGAGATAGCGTTACGGGGGTCACTGAAGCTTTCCTT.

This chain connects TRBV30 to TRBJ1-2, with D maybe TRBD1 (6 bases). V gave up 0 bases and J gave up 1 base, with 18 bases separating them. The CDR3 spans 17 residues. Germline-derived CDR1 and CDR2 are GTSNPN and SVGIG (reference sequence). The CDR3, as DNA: TGTGCCTGGAGTGTAGAGACAGGCCGGACCCATAACTATGGCTACACCTTC. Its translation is CAWSVETGRTHNYGYTF.

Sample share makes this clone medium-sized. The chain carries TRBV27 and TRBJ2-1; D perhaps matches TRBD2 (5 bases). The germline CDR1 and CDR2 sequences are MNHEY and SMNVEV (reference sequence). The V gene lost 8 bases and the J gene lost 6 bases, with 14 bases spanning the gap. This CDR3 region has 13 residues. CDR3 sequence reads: CASLAGWGNEQFF. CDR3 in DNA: TGTGCCAGCTTGGCGGGCTGGGGCAATGAGCAGTTCTTC.

The CDR3 sequence: CASSNTGTEQFF. CDR3 bases: TGTGCCAGCAGCAACACCGGGACAGAGCAGTTCTTC. The rearrangement joins TRBV3-1 to TRBJ2-1; tentative D call: TRBD1 (6 bases). CDR1 is LGHDT and CDR2 is YNNKEL in the germline V gene (reference sequence). V dropped 5 bases and J dropped 10 bases, with 12 bases sitting between them. The CDR3 is made up of 12 amino acids.

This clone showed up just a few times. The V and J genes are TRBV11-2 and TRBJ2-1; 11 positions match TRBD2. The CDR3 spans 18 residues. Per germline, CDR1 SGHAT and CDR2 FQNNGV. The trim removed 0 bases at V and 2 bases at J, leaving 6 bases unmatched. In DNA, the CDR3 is TGTGCCAGCAGCTTAGAAGGAGGGACTAGCGGAACCTACAATGAGCAGTTCTTC. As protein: CASSLEGGTSGTYNEQFF. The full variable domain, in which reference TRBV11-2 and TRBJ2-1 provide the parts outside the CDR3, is EAGVAQSPRYKIIEKRQSVAFWCNPISGHATLYWYQQILGQGPKLLIQFQNNGVVDDSQLPKDRFSAERLKGVDSTLKIQPAKLEDSAVYLCASSLEGGTSGTYNEQFFGPGTRLTVL.

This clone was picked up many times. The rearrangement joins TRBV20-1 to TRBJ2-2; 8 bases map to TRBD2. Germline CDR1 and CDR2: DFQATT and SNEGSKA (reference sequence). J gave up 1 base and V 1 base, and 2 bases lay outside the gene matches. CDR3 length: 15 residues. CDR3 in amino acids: CSARVTSGNTGELFF. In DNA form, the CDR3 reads TGCAGTGCTAGAGTAACTAGCGGGAACACCGGGGAGCTGTTTTTT.

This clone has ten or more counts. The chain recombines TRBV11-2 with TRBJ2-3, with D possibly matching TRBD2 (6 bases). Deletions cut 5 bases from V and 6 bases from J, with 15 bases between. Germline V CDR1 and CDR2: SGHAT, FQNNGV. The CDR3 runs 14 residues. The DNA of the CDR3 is TGTGCCAGCAGCCCAACCGGAGGGAGGGATACGCAGTATTTT. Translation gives CASSPTGGRDTQYF. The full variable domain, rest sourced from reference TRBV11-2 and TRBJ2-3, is EAGVAQSPRYKIIEKRQSVAFWCNPISGHATLYWYQQILGQGPKLLIQFQNNGVVDDSQLPKDRFSAERLKGVDSTLKIQPAKLEDSAVYLCASSPTGGRDTQYFGPGTRLTVL.

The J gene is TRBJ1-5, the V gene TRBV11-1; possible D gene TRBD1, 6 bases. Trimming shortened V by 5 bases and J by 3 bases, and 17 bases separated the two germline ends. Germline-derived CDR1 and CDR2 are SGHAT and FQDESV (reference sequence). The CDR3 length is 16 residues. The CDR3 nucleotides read TGTGCCAGCAGCAGGGGGTCAGTGGCGGTCAATCAGCCCCAGCATTTT. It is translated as CASSRGSVAVNQPQHF.

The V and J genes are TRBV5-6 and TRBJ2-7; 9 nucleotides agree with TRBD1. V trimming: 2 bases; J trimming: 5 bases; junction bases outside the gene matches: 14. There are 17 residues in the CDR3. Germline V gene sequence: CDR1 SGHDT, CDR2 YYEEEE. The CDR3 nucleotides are TGTGCCAGCAGCTTAGTTTTAATACAGGGGGCGCGCGACGAGCAGTACTTC. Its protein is CASSLVLIQGARDEQYF.

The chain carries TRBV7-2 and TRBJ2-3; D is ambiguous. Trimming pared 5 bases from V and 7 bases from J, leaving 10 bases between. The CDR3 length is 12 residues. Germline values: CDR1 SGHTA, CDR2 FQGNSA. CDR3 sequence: CASSRFLHTQYF. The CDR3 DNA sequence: TGTGCCAGCAGCAGATTTCTCCATACGCAGTATTTT.

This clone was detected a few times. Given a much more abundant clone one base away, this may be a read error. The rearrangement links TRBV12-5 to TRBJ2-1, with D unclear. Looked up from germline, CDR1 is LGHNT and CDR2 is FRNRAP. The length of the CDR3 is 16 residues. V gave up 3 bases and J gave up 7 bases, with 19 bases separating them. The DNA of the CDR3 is TGTGCTAGTGGTTTTGCACCGTTTCCCGGGCCGAATGAGCAGTTCTTC. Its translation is CASGFAPFPGPNEQFF.